This is a list of T cell receptor beta chains from one sample in a study of beta chain features in type 1 diabetes. The protocol was immunoSEQ multiplex PCR, while the TCRdb copy is restricted to in-frame clones and leaves out a portion. Among approximately 140,000 clones listed, around 50% were seen once. Sequenced material: Tregs from blood. The source is a man aged 18 to 30 in good health. Each CDR3 is given with its conserved first and last residue. Each record gives: V gene, CDR3 protein.

>TRBV29-1
CSVAGTSRHPRDEQFF
>TRBV6-5
CASSYSQVTDTQYF
>TRBV5-6
CASSPGQTYEQYF
>TRBV15
CATRNGQATGELFF
>TRBV7-3
CASSLNPGVDTGELFF
>TRBV5-4
CASSPLRDRFADTQYF
>TRBV4-2
CASSWTEQETQYF
>TRBV5-5
CASSGSTGLPNIQYF
>TRBV5-1
CASRRWDRGPDTEAFF
>TRBV30
CAWSTGRTGTYEQYF
>TRBV7-2
CASSFLAGGRFF
>TRBV6-1
CASSEMAVSGNTIYF
>TRBV7-9
CASSRDYSTDTQYF
>TRBV18
CASSARGGANTGELFF
>TRBV11-2
CASSRQDSYEQYF
>TRBV6-5
CASSYVDTPGTDTQYF
>TRBV18
CASSPYRPSGNEKLFF
>TRBV7-2
CASSRNPLGSSGANVLTF
>TRBV2
CARGGRGGDTQYF
>TRBV7-9
CASSFGRVDTQYF
>TRBV14
CASSQGVAGNNSPLHF
>TRBV28
CASSTGNYGYTF
>TRBV19
CASKKREYNEQFF
>TRBV28
CASTLQTTRRAYEQYF
>TRBV27
CASRQNTEAFF
>TRBV5-1
CASSSAGRRAGAGELFF
>TRBV7-2
CASSLGRPNYGYTF
>TRBV7-2
CASGMTGEVFETQYF
>TRBV5-1
CASNARPPGQIKETQYF
>TRBV27
CASSSHRAGGGSGYTF
>TRBV20-1
CSARDGRGQYF
>TRBV18
CASGTRNTEAFF
>TRBV7-6
CASSPEGRGRSSYNEQFF
>TRBV6-1
CASSGQGQGSLDGYTF
>TRBV28
CASTPPGNTDTQYF
>TRBV7-2
CASSRGTSFTDTQYF
>TRBV5-1
CASSLRLAGNTGELFF
>TRBV28
CASSTTSGRAYDEQFF
>TRBV7-8
CASSSDRGLNEQFF
>TRBV5-4
CASSWAYGATNEKLFF
>TRBV2
CATSRVAGTYELHF
>TRBV28
CASTPGGSYEQYF
>TRBV30
CAWSLGGPGFF
>TRBV15
CATSAAGLIGYTF
>TRBV30
CAWRGTGRVDEQYF
>TRBV5-4
CASSLGTTNEQFF
>TRBV7-8
CASSQQYEQYF
>TRBV10-1
CASRSLAATTYNEQFF
>TRBV6-1
CASSPQGVGEQYF
>TRBV28
CASSPTGFSSYEQYF
>TRBV5-6
CASSLRVSGTTDTQYF
>TRBV29-1
CSVGGIPGANVLTF
>TRBV19
CASSPQGVLGNQPQHF
>TRBV29-1
CSARTGGMNTEAFF
>TRBV7-2
CASSVNRDRGGGYTF
>TRBV2
CASRDRGRGYTF
>TRBV7-2
CASSIQGRIEAFF
>TRBV20-1
CSASTGYEQFF
>TRBV27
CASSQKQGNEKLFF
>TRBV15
CATSRAGYGEAFF